One and the same sample provided the 27 T cell receptor beta chains below, sequenced in a study of post-analysis software for immune sequencing data. Sequencing libraries made from TCR beta cDNA carried unique molecular identifiers. TCRdb reanalysed the PCR reads using MiXCR and keeps one entry per CDR3 protein. The table includes about 430,000 distinct CDR3 sequences, roughly 38% detected once. Study conclusions and caveats: In patients, TRBV5-6, TRBV5-1 and TRBV20-1 belonged to roughly five TRBV segments found more frequently than in controls.

No antigen has been assigned to these receptors. Sequenced input: blood. Receptors were obtained from a girl aged 2-10 years with multiple sclerosis.

The chain has TRBV5-1 and TRBJ2-5, with 10 bases aligning to TRBD2. The CDR3 is made up of 13 amino acids. Germline CDR1 SGHRS, CDR2 YFSETQ. V dropped 7 bases and J dropped 11; count of bases not matched to a gene: 11. CDR3 DNA sequence: TGCGCCAGCCGAAGCGGGGGGGCCGTTGAGCAGTACTTC. Translation gives CASRSGGAVEQYF.

The CDR3 bases are TGTGCCAGCAGTTACTCGAGAGGGGGCTACGAGCAGTACTTC. As protein: CASSYSRGGYEQYF. This chain joins TRBV6-8 and TRBJ2-7; perhaps TRBD1 as D (6 bases). V was trimmed by 0 bases and J by 3 bases, leaving 9 bases between them. The CDR3 loop spans 14 amino acids. Germline assignment: CDR1 MNHGY and CDR2 SAAAGT.

The gene calls are TRBV7-8 and TRBJ1-5; 7 bases agree with TRBD1. This CDR3 is built from 17 residues. The trim removed 6 bases at V and 0 bases at J, leaving 11 bases unmatched. Per the germline V gene, CDR1 is SGHVS and CDR2 is FQNEAQ. The CDR3 region is CASSRFRDSYSNQPQHF. As DNA, the CDR3 is TGTGCCAGCAGTCGGTTCCGGGACAGTTATAGCAATCAGCCCCAGCATTTT.

This chain links TRBV7-9 with TRBJ2-7; D unresolved. V lost 4 bases to trimming and J lost 6 bases, with 7 bases between them. CDR3 size: 11 residues. CDR1 and CDR2 from the germline V gene are SEHNR and FQNEAQ (reference sequence). CDR3 DNA sequence: TGTGCCAGCAGCTCCGCCTCCGAGCAGTACTTC. It encodes CASSSASEQYF. Looking up the rest from reference TRBV7-9 and TRBJ2-7 gives the full variable domain: DTGVSQNPRHKITKRGQNVTFRCDPISEHNRLYWYRQTLGQGPEFLTYFQNEAQLEKSRLLSDRFSAERPKGSFSTLEIQRTEQGDSAMYLCASSSASEQYFGPGTRLTVT.

This clonotype has only one observation. The chain combines TRBV11-1 with TRBJ2-1; 10 nucleotides line up with TRBD2. This CDR3 contains 16 residues. CDR1 is SGHAT and CDR2 is FQDESV in the germline V gene (reference sequence). V was pared by 6 bases and J by 7 bases, with 12 bases of the junction left unmatched. The CDR3 DNA reads TGTGCCAGCAGGACTACCGGGACTAGCGCTGGTAATGAGCAGTTCTTC. It specifies CASRTTGTSAGNEQFF.

There are a few counts of this clonotype. The rearrangement uses TRBV27 and TRBJ2-7, with D possibly TRBD2 on 5 matching bases. The CDR3 sequence is 11 residues long. V gave up 6 bases and J gave up 3 bases, with 6 bases separating them. The germline gives CDR1 MNHEY, CDR2 SMNVEV (reference sequence). This CDR3 is CASRGVYEQYF. The CDR3 DNA reads as TGTGCCAGCAGGGGAGTCTACGAGCAGTACTTC.

The rearrangement uses TRBV28 and TRBJ2-1, with D unresolved. V shed 5 bases and J shed 4 bases, with 12 bases lying between them. The germline CDR1 and CDR2 sequences are MDHEN and SYDVKM. This CDR3 comprises 14 residues. The CDR3, as DNA: TGTGCCAGCAGTCACCGCGGAAGGTACAATGAGCAGTTCTTC. Translated: CASSHRGRYNEQFF. Combining the CDR3 with reference TRBV28 and TRBJ2-1 gives the whole variable domain DVKVTQSSRYLVKRTGEKVFLECVQDMDHENMFWYRQDPGLGLRLIYFSYDVKMKEKGDIPEGYSVSREKKERFSLILESASTNQTSMYLCASSHRGRYNEQFFGPGTRLTVL.

This clonotype was counted between two and nine times. The rearrangement joins TRBV6-5 to TRBJ2-3; 10 bases map to TRBD2. Germline V gene lookup returns CDR1 MNHEY and CDR2 SVGAGI. The CDR3 extends over 18 amino acids. With 0 bases clipped from V and 2 bases from J, the junction kept 8 bases outside the gene matches. In nucleotides, the CDR3 is TGTGCCAGCAGTTACTCGGCCCCGGGACTAGCGTTCACAGATACGCAGTATTTT. It yields the protein CASSYSAPGLAFTDTQYF.

The chain employs TRBV2 and TRBJ2-7; no clear D. The CDR3 length is 14 residues. The V and J ends lost 2 bases and 4 bases respectively, with 12 bases between them. Germline V CDR1 and CDR2: SNHLY, FYNNEI. In nucleotides, the CDR3 is TGTGCCAGCAGTGAAAGCTCTGGAAGGTACGAGCAGTACTTC. Translated: CASSESSGRYEQYF.

V and J are TRBV29-1 and TRBJ2-7; D may be TRBD2 (6 bases). Trimming shortened V by 4 bases and J by 6 bases, and 22 bases separated the two germline ends. CDR3 size: 15 residues. CDR1 SQVTM and CDR2 ANQGSEA come from the germline V gene. The CDR3: CSVGGWRGTSPEQYF. In nucleotides, the CDR3 is TGCAGCGTTGGGGGTTGGAGGGGAACGTCCCCCGAGCAGTACTTC.

This chain uses TRBV10-1 with TRBJ2-1; D is undetermined. The V and J ends lost 1 base and 6 bases respectively, with 10 bases between them. The CDR3 loop spans 14 amino acids. CDR1 is WNHNN and CDR2 is SYGVQD in the germline V gene (reference sequence). CDR3 sequence (DNA): TGCGCCAGCAGTGAGTTTTTATCTATCAATGAGCAGTTCTTC. This encodes CASSEFLSINEQFF.

This chain connects TRBV5-1 to TRBJ1-2; TRBD1 aligns across 7 bases. Unmatched junction bases numbered 3, after V lost 4 bases and J lost 3 bases. CDR1 is SGHRS, CDR2 YFSETQ, per germline. The CDR3 has 13 amino acids. In DNA, the CDR3 is TGCGCCAGCAGCCCAGGACAGGACTATGGCTACACCTTC. It encodes CASSPGQDYGYTF.

The chain links TRBV12-3 or TRBV12-4 to TRBJ2-1; D is undetermined. The CDR3 is 13 amino acids. Trimming left V 4 bases short and J 2 bases short, with 6 bases between. The CDR3 DNA is TGTGCCAGCAGTTCTCATACCTACAATGAGCAGTTCTTC. It is translated as CASSSHTYNEQFF.

The chain employs TRBV9 and TRBJ2-3, with 14 nucleotides matching TRBD2. The germline V gene has CDR1 SGDLS and CDR2 YYNGEE. The CDR3 is 17 residues long. Trimming cost V 3 bases and J 6 bases; bases outside gene matches: 9. The CDR3 protein is CASSDPGTSGGRDTQYF. CDR3 nucleotides: TGTGCCAGCAGCGACCCTGGGACTAGCGGGGGCAGGGATACGCAGTATTTT.

Only a few counts were recorded for this clonotype. V and J are TRBV6-2 or TRBV6-3 and TRBJ2-4; 10 nucleotides match TRBD2. The V gene's germline CDR1 is MNHEY and CDR2 SVGEGT. This CDR3 is built from 14 residues. The ends lost 8 bases at V and 13 bases at J; junction bases unmatched: 14. The CDR3 loop reads CASLASGRTEEQYF. Here the CDR3 DNA reads TGTGCCAGCCTTGCTAGCGGGAGAACGGAAGAGCAGTACTTC.

This chain connects TRBV28 to TRBJ1-4, with 9 bases identical to TRBD1. CDR3 length: 15 amino acids. J was trimmed by 5 bases and V by 2 bases; bases with no gene match: 3. Germline V lookup: CDR1 MDHEN, CDR2 SYDVKM. In DNA, the CDR3 is TGTGCCAGCAGTTTAGTTGACAGGGGGAATGAAAAACTGTTTTTT. Protein sequence: CASSLVDRGNEKLFF.

This rearrangement joins TRBV4-1 to TRBJ1-4, with D unresolved. With 1 base removed from V and 5 bases from J, the gap between germline ends came to 11 bases. Germline CDR1 is MGHRA and CDR2 is YSYEKL. CDR3 size: 15 residues. The CDR3: CASSQVAAQNEKLFF. The DNA of the CDR3 is TGCGCCAGCAGCCAAGTTGCGGCCCAAAATGAAAAACTGTTTTTT.

This CDR3 reads CASSLLGGGPNEQFF. The CDR3 DNA reads TGTGCCAGCAGCTTATTGGGGGGGGGCCCCAATGAGCAGTTCTTC. This chain connects TRBV7-8 to TRBJ2-1; TRBD2 might be the D (7 bases). The CDR3 contains 15 residues. The V end was cut by 2 bases, the J end by 6 bases, with 14 bases between. Germline CDR1 reads SGHVS; CDR2 reads FQNEAQ.

This clonotype has a handful of counts. The chain is built from TRBV7-8 and TRBJ2-5; possibly TRBD2 for D (5 bases). V was cut by 1 base and J by 4 bases, with 16 bases left in between. Germline V gene sequence: CDR1 SGHVS, CDR2 FQNEAQ. The CDR3 loop spans 16 amino acids. The CDR3 nucleotides read TGTGCCAGCAGCTTAGGATCACGTCCGGGATCAGAGACCCAGTACTTC. Its protein is CASSLGSRPGSETQYF.

A note on this clonotype: It may be a read error: a sequence one base away is much more abundant. The rearrangement links TRBV27 to TRBJ2-1; 7 bases line up with TRBD2. Losses at the gene ends were 5 bases for V and 3 bases for J; bases not matched to a gene: 13. Germline CDR1 MNHEY, CDR2 SMNVEV (reference sequence). This CDR3 is 17 amino acids long. In DNA, the CDR3 is TGTGCCAGCAGTGGATACTTGGGGGGGGACTACTACAATGAGCAGTTCTTC. Translated: CASSGYLGGDYYNEQFF.

This clonotype was observed a few times. The J gene is TRBJ2-6, the V gene TRBV18; D gene ambiguous. This CDR3 has 16 amino acids. CDR1 and CDR2 (germline): KGHSH, LQKENI. V was cut by 8 bases and J by 0 bases, with 14 bases left in between. DNA for the CDR3: TGTGCCAGCGACATTATGGGCGTCTCTGGGGCCAACGTCCTGACTTTC. It is translated as CASDIMGVSGANVLTF.

The chain joins TRBV6-6 to TRBJ2-7, with TRBD1 matching over 8 bases. Losses at the gene ends were 6 bases for V and 2 bases for J; bases not matched to a gene: 9. This CDR3 has 15 amino acids. Per germline, CDR1 MNHNY and CDR2 SVGAGI (reference sequence). The CDR3 loop is CASSRGQGEAYEQYF. CDR3 sequence (DNA): TGTGCCAGCAGCCGAGGACAGGGTGAAGCCTACGAGCAGTACTTC.

This rearrangement joins TRBV29-1 to TRBJ2-7, with 10 bases lining up with TRBD1. CDR1 is SQVTM and CDR2 is ANQGSEA in the germline V gene. The V and J ends lost 5 bases and 6 bases, in that order; junction bases with no gene match: 10. CDR3 length equals 14 residues. DNA of the CDR3: TGCAGCGTTTTGGGCGACAGGGGGCAACGCGAGCAGTACTTC. This encodes CSVLGDRGQREQYF.

The V gene is TRBV6-5, the J gene TRBJ2-7; tentative D call: TRBD2 (6 bases). The CDR3 runs 16 residues. V gave up 3 bases and J gave up 0 bases, with 15 bases separating them. Germline-derived CDR1 and CDR2 are MNHEY and SVGAGI. The chain's CDR3 is CASSYGPPGVSYEQYF. In DNA, the CDR3 is TGTGCCAGCAGTTATGGTCCCCCGGGGGTCTCCTACGAGCAGTACTTC.

The genes are TRBV6-5 and TRBJ2-5; tentative D call: TRBD2 (6 bases). The V end was cut by 6 bases, the J end by 2 bases, with 10 bases between. From germline, CDR1 is MNHEY and CDR2 SVGAGI. The CDR3 totals 13 residues. CDR3 sequence reads: CASRPGGQETQYF. DNA of the CDR3: TGTGCCAGCAGACCCGGGGGTCAAGAGACCCAGTACTTC.

The genes are TRBV5-1 and TRBJ1-1; TRBD1 matches 10 bases. The V segment lost 0 bases and the J segment 8 bases; nucleotides outside the gene matches: 10. The CDR3 has 16 residues. Looked up from germline, CDR1 is SGHRS and CDR2 is YFSETQ. DNA for the CDR3: TGCGCCAGCAGCTTGGGGGAGTGGGGACAGGGGCGAGAAGCTTTCTTT. Amino acid sequence: CASSLGEWGQGREAFF.

The rearrangement joins TRBV6-5 to TRBJ1-1; D uncertain. Germline lookup yields CDR1 MNHEY and CDR2 SVGAGI. V was shortened by 2 bases and J by 0 bases, with 7 bases between the two germline ends. The CDR3 runs 14 residues. CDR3: CASSYGRLNTEAFF. For the CDR3, the DNA is TGTGCCAGCAGTTACGGGAGGCTGAACACTGAAGCTTTCTTT.